The clone carrying this TCR beta chain was observed a handful of times. Its antigen is unknown. The source of the sample is a study of T cells after yellow fever vaccination. Study results and caveats: CD4 and CD8 compartments shared a small share of clonotypes. Reappearing after the booster were most of the clones from primary vaccination (about 96% CD4, 75% to 90% CD8).

Germline V gene lookup returns CDR1 MNHEY and CDR2 SMNVEV (reference sequence). The CDR3 has 14 residues. V gave up 3 bases and J gave up 4 bases, with 10 bases separating them. TCRdb analysed the 5' RACE reads with MiXCR anew, one entry per CDR3 protein. This sample has hundreds of thousands of distinct CDR3 sequences; around a fifth occur once, and the top ten carry around 17%. This TCR derives from a man between 18 and 35 years old who received the YFV17D yellow fever vaccine. The chain couples TRBV27 to TRBJ1-5, with D possibly TRBD1 on 5 matching bases. The material was PBMCs, obtained 20 to 25 days after the first yellow fever vaccination. CDR3 region: CASSLTAWNQPQHF. In DNA form, the CDR3 reads TGTGCCAGCAGTTTGACAGCCTGGAATCAGCCCCAGCATTTT.